This T cell receptor beta chain was recorded in a study of T cell repertoires in cytomegalovirus infection. Study at large: The study used recently identified HLA-C-restricted and well-studied HLA-B-restricted CMV epitopes. Indications of both CMV infection and matching HLA type were provided by public TCR beta signatures. The study's findings and limits: CMV-specific TCR beta clonotypes restricted by HLA-C were the ones dominating the ex vivo response.

CDR3 length: 14 amino acids. Trimming shortened V by 6 bases and J by 3 bases, and 15 bases separated the two germline ends. Germline CDR1 WSHSY, CDR2 SAAADI. A single record per CDR3 protein comes from TCRdb applying MiXCR to the reads. The sample gives around 800,000 distinct CDR3 sequences, 30% to 35% of which show up once; around 12% is in the top ten. As for this clonotype: As yet, its antigen is unknown.

The clonotype was recovered from a human donor in good health (CMV status not recorded). Some clones in this sample may be carry-over from other donors' samples. The sample consisted of cultured CD8+ T cells from PBMCs, taken from culture after CMV antigen stimulation. The chain joins TRBV10-2 to TRBJ2-7, with a possible D match to TRBD2 (6 bases). In DNA, the CDR3 is TGCGCCAGCAGAGACACACTAGCCGACTACGAGCAGTACTTC. Its protein product is CASRDTLADYEQYF.